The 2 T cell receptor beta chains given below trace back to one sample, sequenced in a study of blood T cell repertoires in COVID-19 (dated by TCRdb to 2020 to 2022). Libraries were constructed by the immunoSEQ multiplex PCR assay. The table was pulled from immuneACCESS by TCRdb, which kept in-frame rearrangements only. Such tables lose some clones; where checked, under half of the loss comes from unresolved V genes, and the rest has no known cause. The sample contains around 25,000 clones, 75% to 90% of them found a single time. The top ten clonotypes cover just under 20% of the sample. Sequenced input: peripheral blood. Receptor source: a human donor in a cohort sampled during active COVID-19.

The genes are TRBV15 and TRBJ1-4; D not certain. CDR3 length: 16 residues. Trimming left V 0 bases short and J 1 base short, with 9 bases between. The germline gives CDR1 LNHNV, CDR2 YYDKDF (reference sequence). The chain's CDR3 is CATSRDLGVTNEKLFF. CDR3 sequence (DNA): TGTGCCACCAGCAGAGATCTCGGGGTAACTAATGAAAAACTGTTTTTT.

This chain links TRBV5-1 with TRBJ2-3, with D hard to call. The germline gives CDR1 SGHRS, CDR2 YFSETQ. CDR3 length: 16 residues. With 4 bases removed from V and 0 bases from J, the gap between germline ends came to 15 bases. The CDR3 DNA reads TGCGCCAGCAGCAAGGCGGATTTGGCTAGCACAGATACGCAGTATTTT. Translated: CASSKADLASTDTQYF.